The subject of this entry is one TCR beta chain. No antigen is known for it. The DNA is omitted, as the CDR3 cannot be located on it reliably, and the CDR3 follows TCRdb's listing. Hyperthyroidism patients were aged 18 to 65 years and newly diagnosed, with disease duration of less than 2 months. Patients with uncontrolled infections, other autoimmune diseases, pregnancy or lactation were excluded. Diagnoses were established on the basis of clinical symptoms, serum thyroxine and TRAb, thyroid ultrasound, and orbital computed tomography. Blood from progressor patients was drawn when they were first diagnosed with hyperthyroidism, before any ophthalmopathy symptoms appeared. Ficoll-Paque density gradient centrifugation was used to isolate PBMCs from under 11 ml of fresh peripheral blood. Progressor patients were initially diagnosed with Graves' hyperthyroidism and developed ophthalmopathy during follow-up. Total RNA was extracted using Trizol reagent, and RNA quality was assessed on an Agilent 2100 Bioanalyzer.

This sample is part of a study of T cells in Graves' hyperthyroidism and ophthalmopathy (dated by TCRdb to about 2019). A note on the overall study: Peripheral blood samples were taken at the time of initial diagnosis, prior to any treatment. A discovery cohort of approximately 97 patients, 43 with Graves' ophthalmopathy and fewer than 65 with stable Graves' hyperthyroidism, was used to find distinguishing TCR V-J signatures. An independent validation cohort of fewer than 20 hyperthyroidism patients and approximately 17 patients who later progressed to ophthalmopathy tested prospective prediction of ophthalmopathy. The roughly 94 discovery patients were randomly split 7:3 into training and test sets. In addition, the study compared T-cell repertoires in thyroid tissue and in blood from six Graves' hyperthyroidism patients. Following sampling, methimazole starting at 30 mg daily was given to hyperthyroidism patients, and high-dose intravenous methylprednisolone was given to ophthalmopathy patients. TCR Vbeta CDR3 sequencing of some 140 peripheral blood samples (43 ophthalmopathy, 75 to 80 hyperthyroidism and approximately 17 progressor patients) is reported in the paper. What the research found in general, with its limitations: Most expanded thyroid clonotypes (frequency above 0.001) were also detected in blood, a finding suggesting that blood repertoires may reflect thyroid immune responses. In validation, the model predicted progression to ophthalmopathy with approximately 70% sensitivity and around 72% specificity, a median of about 6.7 months before onset. In cross-validation, a model built on a 13 V-J signature told ophthalmopathy apart from stable hyperthyroidism with 85% to 90% sensitivity and roughly 81% specificity, and in testing the same model reached 80%/75%. No statistical method was used to set the sample size in advance, and investigators knew the group allocation.

Counted from cysteine to phenylalanine, this CDR3 has 17 amino acids. Per the germline V gene (reference sequence), SEHNR is the CDR1 and FQNEAQ is the CDR2. The TCR beta CDR3 regions were amplified from RNA transcripts. A first-round RT-PCR of the TCR CDR3 used the HTBI primer set with the Qiagen OneStep RT-PCR kit. Libraries were constructed in a second round of multiplex PCR, after which size selection and purification were performed. Libraries were sequenced paired-end with 100 bp reads on an Illumina HiSeq2000. As for the authors' bioinformatics: SOAPnuke was used to process the raw data, with reads discarded if the reads contained adapters or uncalled bases, had a mean Phred below 15, or lacked an exact constant-primer or identifier match. High-quality paired reads were merged using COPE v1.2.5, and each unique nucleotide sequence was defined as a clonotype. MiTCR v1.1 was used to align the clonotypes against IMGT TRBV, TRBD and TRBJ reference segments. Analysis was restricted to V-J combinations with a frequency above 0.0001, which covered 99.2% of repertoires. The TCS score was defined as F50 (clonal expansion) divided by E x V (chaos), with BLOSUM62-based TCRdist calculated between CDR3 peptides within each V-J. Welch's t-statistics and random forest reduced some 510 V-J features to about 13, which were used in a naive Bayes classifier (R e1071). The public reads were quality trimmed at Q25 with fastp and then assembled into clones with MiXCR by TCRdb, keeping productive beta chains. CDR3 protein duplicates are merged, each entry listing the most common genes and DNA. The V and J calls here are based on TCRdb, not the publication. Present in this sample are about 770,000 distinct CDR3 sequences, 15% to 20% of which were seen just once. 16% of the sample goes to the ten largest clones.

The clonotype was recovered from a woman aged 45-65 years with Graves' hyperthyroidism that later progressed to Graves' ophthalmopathy. Sequenced sample: blood. The rearranged segments are TRBV7-9 and TRBJ2-7; the table assigns TRBD1, which was not confirmed against the DNA. The encoded CDR3 is CASSHVWGQGASYEEYF.